This TCR beta chain was recorded in a study of blood T cell repertoires in COVID-19. Some clones are missing from TCRdb's copy, which holds only in-frame ones; the method was immunoSEQ multiplex PCR. The sample has some 220,000 clones, approximately 86% seen once; the top ten hold more than 5.5%. This CDR3 spans 15 amino acids. Germline CDR1 MNHEY, CDR2 SVGAGI. V dropped 5 bases and J dropped 4 bases, with 14 bases sitting between them. Specimen: peripheral blood. The V gene is TRBV6-5, the J gene TRBJ2-2, with a tentative D call TRBD1 (6 bases). This TCR came from a human donor in a cohort sampled during active COVID-19. The CDR3 spells CASSLWDMGTGELFF. The CDR3 DNA sequence: TGTGCCAGCAGTCTTTGGGACATGGGCACCGGGGAGCTGTTTTTT.